Given below is one TCR beta chain in context. CDR1 and CDR2 from the germline V gene are LNHDA and SQIVND (reference sequence). J lost 6 bases, V lost 4 bases, and 8 bases had no gene match. The CDR3 is 16 amino acids. Under the authors' procedure: Estimation of nucleated cell counts was performed using reference gene primer amplification. TCRdb's copy holds only in-frame clones and misses some; the assay was immunoSEQ multiplex PCR. V and J calls and clone size are given by that table; D and trimming were obtained from the DNA. The sample has about 23,000 clones, more than 80% seen once. This sample is drawn from a study of blood T cell repertoires in COVID-19. Study-level information: The United States, Italy and Spain supplied acute and convalescent COVID-19 samples.

The chain combines TRBV19 with TRBJ2-3; 12 bases are a match to TRBD2. The sequence was obtained from a human donor in a cohort sampled during active COVID-19. Specimen: peripheral blood. For the CDR3, the DNA is TGTGCCAGTAGTACCAAACTAGCGGGGGGTTCGGATACGCAGTATTTT. Translating gives CASSTKLAGGSDTQYF.